This TCR beta chain was captured in a study of blood T cell repertoires in COVID-19. Background on the study: The analysed material was cDNA or gDNA that came from T cells, B-cell-depleted T cells, or PBMCs.

How the authors handled the data: Amplified reference gene primers provided the basis for estimating nucleated cell counts. Sequencing was performed with immunoSEQ multiplex PCR; in TCRdb, only in-frame clones are kept and a portion is missing. The V and J calls and clone size were taken over from that table, and D and trimming were inferred from the DNA. The sample has about 100,000 clones, around 66% seen once. The CDR3 totals 17 residues. V was shortened by 3 bases and J by 1 base, with 16 bases between the two germline ends. CDR1 and CDR2 (germline): MNHNS, SASEGT. This clone was counted only a few times.

The sequence derives from an elderly man with acute or convalescent COVID-19. The sequencing input was peripheral blood. V usage is TRBV6-1 and J usage is TRBJ1-5, with a weak D call TRBD1 (6 bases). The CDR3 DNA reads TGTGCCAGCAGTGAGGGAATCGCAGGGGCGAGCAATCAGCCCCAGCATTTT. It encodes CASSEGIAGASNQPQHF.